These 11 T cell receptor beta chains share one sample of origin, sequenced in a study of blood T cell repertoires in COVID-19. The data were produced by immunoSEQ multiplex PCR, yet TCRdb's version contains in-frame clones alone and is incomplete. Here the sample spans a few hundred thousand clones, about 91% being singletons. Sequenced sample: peripheral blood. These TCRs come from a woman aged 25 to 45 who had recovered from COVID-19.

The V and J genes are TRBV3-1 (or the pseudogene TRBV3-2) and TRBJ1-2; 9 bases align to TRBD1. Per germline, CDR1 LGHDT and CDR2 YNNKEL (reference sequence). The CDR3 totals 16 residues. V was clipped by 4 bases and J by 8 bases; unmatched bases: 14. This CDR3 reads CASSPQPTGGMAGYTF. CDR3 in DNA: TGTGCCAGCAGCCCCCAACCGACAGGGGGGATGGCGGGCTACACCTTC.

This clone turned up a few times. The genes are TRBV20-1 and TRBJ1-2; a possible D gene is TRBD1 (5 bases). The germline V and J ends were trimmed by 6 bases and 4 bases, with 9 bases remaining between them. The CDR3 length is 11 residues. In germline, CDR1 is DFQATT, CDR2 SNEGSKA (reference sequence). The DNA of the CDR3 is TGCAGTGCAGTTCAGGGCTATGGCTACACCTTC. Translating gives CSAVQGYGYTF.

The chain joins TRBV5-8 to TRBJ1-5; D is perhaps TRBD1 (6 bases). Germline V gives CDR1 SGHTS, CDR2 YDEGEE. V was pared by 4 bases and J by 4 bases, with 15 bases between. The CDR3 is made up of 15 amino acids. CDR3: CASSTGGARNQPQHF. CDR3 sequence (DNA): TGTGCCAGCAGCACGGGGGGGGCCCGAAATCAGCCCCAGCATTTT.

CDR3 loop: CASSRYRGLEGYTF. The DNA of the CDR3 is TGTGCCAGCAGTCGTTACAGGGGGCTTGAAGGCTACACCTTC. The chain combines TRBV28 with TRBJ1-2; the match to TRBD1 covers 9 bases. Germline loops: CDR1 MDHEN, CDR2 SYDVKM. This CDR3 is built from 14 residues. After removal of 5 bases from V and 8 bases from J, the junction contained 9 bases not matched to a gene.

The chain has TRBV5-5 and TRBJ1-2; D perhaps matches TRBD1 (5 bases). The CDR3 runs to 14 residues. V was clipped by 3 bases and J by 1 base, with 10 bases between them. Germline V gene data show CDR1 as SGHKS and CDR2 as YYEKEE (reference sequence). CDR3 DNA: TGTGCCAGCAGCTGGAGCGACAGTAACTATGGCTACACCTTC. Translation gives CASSWSDSNYGYTF.

This clone was found once. This chain connects TRBV5-1 to TRBJ2-3; TRBD2 matches at 11 bases. The germline CDR1 and CDR2 sequences are SGHRS and YFSETQ. Trimming at V came to 0 bases and at J to 1 base, leaving 4 bases not matched to a gene. The CDR3 loop spans 17 amino acids. The CDR3 DNA follows: TGCGCCAGCAGCTTGGTACTAGCGGGGGCCCGCACAGATACGCAGTATTTT. Protein: CASSLVLAGARTDTQYF. Full variable domain (outside the CDR3, taken from reference TRBV5-1 and TRBJ2-3): KAGVTQTPRYLIKTRGQQVTLSCSPISGHRSVSWYQQTPGQGLQFLFEYFSETQRNKGNFPGRFSGRQFSNSRSEMNVSTLELGDSALYLCASSLVLAGARTDTQYFGPGTRLTVL.

The chain's CDR3 is CASSRELLAVHNEQFF. The CDR3 DNA follows: TGTGCCAGCAGCCGAGAGTTACTAGCGGTGCATAATGAGCAGTTCTTC. The rearrangement joins TRBV11-1 to TRBJ2-1, with TRBD2 identical over 8 bases. After removal of 5 bases from V and 7 bases from J, the junction contained 13 bases not matched to a gene. Germline CDR1 is SGHAT and CDR2 is FQDESV (reference sequence). This CDR3 comprises 16 residues.

The chain employs TRBV18 and TRBJ1-5; D is possibly TRBD1 (6 bases). CDR1 and CDR2 (germline): KGHSH, LQKENI. The length of the CDR3 is 16 residues. The V end was cut by 2 bases, the J end by 2 bases, with 13 bases between. The CDR3 loop reads CASSPDETGGNQPQHF. In DNA, the CDR3 is TGTGCCAGCTCACCAGACGAGACAGGCGGCAATCAGCCCCAGCATTTT.

V usage is TRBV5-6 and J usage is TRBJ1-2, with 7 nucleotides matching TRBD1. CDR3 length: 15 amino acids. V dropped 0 bases and J dropped 5; count of bases not matched to a gene: 7. CDR1 is SGHDT and CDR2 is YYEEEE in the germline V gene. The CDR3 sequence: CASSLGGGGEYGYTF. The DNA of the CDR3 is TGTGCCAGCAGCTTGGGAGGGGGCGGCGAGTATGGCTACACCTTC. The whole variable domain, filled in from reference TRBV5-6 and TRBJ1-2, reads DAGVTQSPTHLIKTRGQQVTLRCSPKSGHDTVSWYQQALGQGPQFIFQYYEEEERQRGNFPDRFSGHQFPNYSSELNVNALLLGDSALYLCASSLGGGGEYGYTFGSGTRLTVV.

V gene TRBV18 combines with J gene TRBJ2-5; the D gene is possibly TRBD2 (6 bases). V lost 5 bases and J lost 4, with 23 bases in between. The CDR3 length is 17 residues. Germline CDR1 is KGHSH and CDR2 is LQKENI. In DNA form, the CDR3 reads TGTGCCAGCTCATCTTATGGGGGAGGTGCCTTCGGAGAGACCCAGTACTTC. Protein: CASSSYGGGAFGETQYF.

The genes are TRBV27 and TRBJ1-1, with 9 bases identical to TRBD1. Germline assignment: CDR1 MNHEY and CDR2 SMNVEV (reference sequence). There are 15 residues in the CDR3. With V trimmed by 6 bases and J by 4 bases, 9 bases remained unmatched. The CDR3 sequence: CASRPWDRDVTEAFF. The DNA of the CDR3 is TGTGCCAGCAGACCATGGGACAGGGATGTCACTGAAGCTTTCTTT.